A selection of T cell receptor beta chains follows, all from one sample in a study of cytomegalovirus exposure and HLA in healthy donors. Clones were sequenced by immunoSEQ multiplex PCR, and TCRdb holds only the in-frame ones, with some missing. The repertoire holds about 170,000 clones, around 82% seen once, with approximately 1.5% in the top ten. Material for sequencing was PBMCs. The source of these receptors is a male donor in good health and CMV-seronegative. CDR3s include the opening cysteine and the closing phenylalanine or tryptophan. Each record gives: V gene, D gene, clone size, J gene, CDR3 protein, CDR3 DNA. D genes are given only for firm matches. Clone size is stated in some rows and not others, as once, few, many or a class when expanded.

TRBV4-2	.	.	TRBJ1-3	CASSQDHQWAGEGNTIYF	TGTGCCAGCAGCCAAGATCATCAGTGGGCAGGCGAGGGAAACACCATATATTTT
TRBV7-2	.	.	TRBJ1-5	CASRLEGQPQHF	TGTGCCAGCAGGTTGGAGGGCCAGCCCCAGCATTTT
TRBV10-3	TRBD2	.	TRBJ2-1	CATLAGVNEQFF	TGTGCCACCCTAGCGGGAGTCAATGAGCAGTTCTTC
TRBV7-3	.	.	TRBJ2-4	CASSFSIGDIQYF	TGTGCCAGCAGCTTTTCCATCGGGGACATTCAGTACTTC
TRBV5-5	TRBD1	.	TRBJ1-3	CASSPGQAHNSGNTIYF	TGTGCCAGCAGCCCGGGACAGGCCCATAACTCTGGAAACACCATATATTTT
TRBV6-5	TRBD1	.	TRBJ2-7	CASRGQGSSYEQYF	TGTGCCAGCAGAGGACAGGGGAGCTCCTACGAGCAGTACTTC
TRBV7-3	TRBD1	.	TRBJ1-2	CASSSPRQGGYTF	TGTGCCAGCAGCTCCCCCCGACAGGGCGGCTACACCTTC
TRBV9	.	.	TRBJ1-1	CASSLQAMNTEAFF	TGTGCCAGCAGCTTGCAGGCCATGAACACTGAAGCTTTCTTT
TRBV5-1	TRBD2	.	TRBJ2-5	CASSFASGGLQETQYF	TGCGCCAGCAGCTTCGCTAGCGGGGGGCTCCAAGAGACCCAGTACTTC
TRBV5-6	TRBD1	.	TRBJ2-7	CASSSGGSYEQYF	TGTGCCAGCAGCTCAGGGGGATCCTACGAGCAGTACTTC
TRBV19	.	once	TRBJ1-5	CASSTTGSNQPQHF	TGTGCCAGTAGTACCACAGGTTCCAATCAGCCCCAGCATTTT
TRBV19	.	.	TRBJ2-3	CATDSNWPDTQYF	TGTGCCACCGACTCCAATTGGCCAGATACGCAGTATTTT
TRBV5-4	.	.	TRBJ2-7	CASSLVARGSYEQYF	TGTGCCAGCAGCTTGGTTGCGCGGGGCTCCTACGAGCAGTACTTC
TRBV4-1	TRBD1	.	TRBJ1-6	CASSQDLGDRNSPLHF	TGCGCCAGCAGCCAAGATTTAGGGGACAGAAATTCACCCCTCCACTTT
TRBV19	TRBD1	.	TRBJ2-7	CASSIWDRGEYEQYF	TGTGCCAGTAGTATCTGGGACAGGGGCGAATACGAGCAGTACTTC
TRBV5-1	.	.	TRBJ1-5	CASSLKDSLNQPQHF	TGCGCCAGCAGCCTAAAGGACAGCCTCAATCAGCCCCAGCATTTT
TRBV14	TRBD1	.	TRBJ2-6	CASSQDRGRGPGSGANVLTF	TGTGCCAGCAGCCAAGATCGGGGCAGGGGGCCCGGATCTGGGGCCAACGTCCTGACTTTC
TRBV18	TRBD1	.	TRBJ2-3	CASSQGTGGTDTQYF	TGTGCCAGCTCTCAAGGGACAGGGGGCACAGATACGCAGTATTTT
TRBV28	TRBD2	.	TRBJ2-7	CASGSRGGSDEQYF	TGTGCCAGCGGTTCCCGCGGGGGGTCCGACGAGCAGTACTTC
TRBV6-5	TRBD1	.	TRBJ1-5	CASRQGAVQPQHF	TGTGCCAGCAGACAGGGGGCCGTTCAGCCCCAGCATTTT
TRBV2	.	.	TRBJ1-4	CASSGQVGEKLFF	TGTGCCAGCAGTGGACAGGTTGGGGAAAAACTGTTTTTT
TRBV6-6	.	.	TRBJ1-2	CASRTPYGYTF	TGTGCCAGCAGGACACCCTATGGCTACACCTTC
TRBV5-1	.	few	TRBJ2-5	CASSPDPGQETQYF	TGCGCCAGCAGCCCCGACCCCGGGCAAGAGACCCAGTACTTC